A single sample is the source of the 9 T cell receptor beta chains below, sequenced in a study of T cell responses to AZD1222 COVID-19 vaccine. TCRdb keeps only in-frame clones here, not all; method: immunoSEQ multiplex PCR. The sample carries 110,000 or so clones, 70% to 90% recorded once. Specimen: peripheral blood, collected on day 0 of AZD1222 vaccination. These receptors all come from an adult in good health.

J is TRBJ1-2 and V is TRBV11-2, with D tentatively TRBD1 (6 bases). V lost 1 base and J 4 bases, leaving 16 bases between the germline ends. The CDR3 runs to 16 residues. In germline, CDR1 is SGHAT, CDR2 FQNNGV. DNA of the CDR3: TGTGCCAGCAGCTTAGTTGGGACACGCTGGAGCTATGGCTACACCTTC. This translates into CASSLVGTRWSYGYTF.

The chain employs TRBV4-2 and TRBJ2-1, with D possibly TRBD2 on 5 matching bases. Germline V gene data show CDR1 as LGHNA and CDR2 as YNFKEQ. Trimming pared 3 bases from V and 4 bases from J, leaving 19 bases between. The CDR3 loop spans 17 amino acids. CDR3 nucleotides: TGTGCCAGCAGCCAGGCCAGGCAGCGGCCGGGGTACAATGAGCAGTTCTTC. Residues: CASSQARQRPGYNEQFF.

The chain combines TRBV6-1 with TRBJ1-2; TRBD1 matches at 9 bases. Germline V CDR1 and CDR2: MNHNS, SASEGT. CDR3 size: 13 residues. Losses at the gene ends were 6 bases for V and 11 bases for J; bases not matched to a gene: 10. The CDR3 sequence is CASSLDRGIIYTF. The CDR3, as DNA: TGTGCCAGCAGCTTGGACAGGGGTATAATTTACACCTTC.

The gene calls are TRBV10-3 and TRBJ1-3; D remains unclear. CDR1 is ENHRY and CDR2 is SYGVKD in the germline V gene. Trimming shortened V by 1 base and J by 3 bases, and 7 bases separated the two germline ends. This CDR3 has 14 residues. The CDR3 DNA sequence: TGTGCCATCAGTGAGTTGGGAATTGGAAACACCATATATTTT. It encodes CAISELGIGNTIYF.

The chain uses TRBV9 and TRBJ2-3; D ambiguous. Trimming cost V 2 bases and J 2 bases, with 6 bases left between them. The germline V gene has CDR1 SGDLS and CDR2 YYNGEE. This CDR3 region has 13 residues. CDR3 sequence (DNA): TGTGCCAGCAGCGTGTTGGTCACAGATACGCAGTATTTT. Protein product: CASSVLVTDTQYF. Looking up the rest from reference TRBV9 and TRBJ2-3 gives the full variable domain: DSGVTQTPKHLITATGQRVTLRCSPRSGDLSVYWYQQSLDQGLQFLIQYYNGEERAKGNILERFSAQQFPDLHSELNLSSLELGDSALYFCASSVLVTDTQYFGPGTRLTVL.

This chain's CDR3 is CASSWGQGPTYEQYF. The CDR3 region has the DNA TGTGCCAGCAGCTGGGGACAGGGGCCTACCTACGAGCAGTACTTC. The gene calls are TRBV11-2 and TRBJ2-7, with 10 bases lining up with TRBD1. V lost 4 bases, J lost 2 bases, and 5 bases stayed unmatched. The V gene's germline CDR1 is SGHAT and CDR2 FQNNGV. The CDR3 has 15 amino acids.

The J gene is TRBJ2-1, the V gene TRBV5-1; 7 nucleotides match TRBD2. Germline trimming cut 9 bases from V and 7 bases from J; bases unmatched to any gene: 10. The germline V gene encodes CDR1 SGHRS and CDR2 YFSETQ. CDR3 length: 13 amino acids. This CDR3 reads CATAPGLVNEQFF. The CDR3 DNA reads as TGCGCCACCGCCCCCGGACTAGTGAATGAGCAGTTCTTC. Complete variable domain (other parts from reference TRBV5-1 and TRBJ2-1): KAGVTQTPRYLIKTRGQQVTLSCSPISGHRSVSWYQQTPGQGLQFLFEYFSETQRNKGNFPGRFSGRQFSNSRSEMNVSTLELGDSALYLCATAPGLVNEQFFGPGTRLTVL.

This chain links TRBV10-3 with TRBJ1-4; weak D call: TRBD1 (5 bases). Germline assignment: CDR1 ENHRY and CDR2 SYGVKD. The CDR3 spans 15 residues. V lost 5 bases and J lost 4, with 14 bases in between. As DNA, the CDR3 is TGTGCCATCAGTCCTCAGGGCTCCCTTAATGAAAAACTGTTTTTT. Translating it yields CAISPQGSLNEKLFF.

The CDR3: CASREGQPRGEKLFF. The CDR3 DNA reads as TGTGCCAGCAGAGAGGGACAGCCCCGTGGGGAAAAACTGTTTTTT. The chain joins TRBV27 to TRBJ1-4; 7 nucleotides match TRBD1. Trimming took 6 bases from V and 8 from J; bases not matched to a gene: 12. The length of the CDR3 is 15 residues. Germline values: CDR1 MNHEY, CDR2 SMNVEV (reference sequence).